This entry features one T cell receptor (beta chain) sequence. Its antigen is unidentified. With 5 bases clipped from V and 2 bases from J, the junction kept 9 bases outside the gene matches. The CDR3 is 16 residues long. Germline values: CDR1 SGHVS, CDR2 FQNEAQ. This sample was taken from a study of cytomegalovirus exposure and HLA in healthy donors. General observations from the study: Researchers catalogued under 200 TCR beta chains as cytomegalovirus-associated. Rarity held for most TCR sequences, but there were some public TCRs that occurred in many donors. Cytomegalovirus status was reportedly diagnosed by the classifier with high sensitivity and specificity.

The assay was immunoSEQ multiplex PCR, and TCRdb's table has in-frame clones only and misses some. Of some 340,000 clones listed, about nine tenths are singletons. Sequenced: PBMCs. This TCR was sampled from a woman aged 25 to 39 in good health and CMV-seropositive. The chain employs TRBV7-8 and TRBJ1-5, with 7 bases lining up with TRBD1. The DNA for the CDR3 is TGTGCCAGCAGCCCCAACAGGGGCGGTGGCAATCAGCCCCAGCATTTT. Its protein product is CASSPNRGGGNQPQHF.